Given below is one TCR beta chain in context. TCRdb keeps only in-frame clones here, not all; method: immunoSEQ multiplex PCR. The data contain tens of thousands of clones, around 80% of them singletons. This specimen belongs to a study of OX40 agonist ivuxolimab in advanced cancers. The sample was CD4+ or CD8+ T cells sorted from blood, taken in a trial of the OX40 agonist ivuxolimab. The TCR sequence derives from an adult with an advanced solid tumor such as melanoma, head and neck, liver or kidney cancer.

CDR3 nucleotides: TGTGCCAGCAGTGAAGCGCTTCTTGGGGCCCATGACACCGGGGAGCTGTTTTTT. This gives the protein CASSEALLGAHDTGELFF. V and J are TRBV2 and TRBJ2-2, with a tentative D call TRBD1 (5 bases). CDR1 and CDR2 from the germline V gene are SNHLY and FYNNEI. CDR3 size: 18 residues. V was trimmed by 0 bases and J by 3 bases, leaving 17 bases between them.